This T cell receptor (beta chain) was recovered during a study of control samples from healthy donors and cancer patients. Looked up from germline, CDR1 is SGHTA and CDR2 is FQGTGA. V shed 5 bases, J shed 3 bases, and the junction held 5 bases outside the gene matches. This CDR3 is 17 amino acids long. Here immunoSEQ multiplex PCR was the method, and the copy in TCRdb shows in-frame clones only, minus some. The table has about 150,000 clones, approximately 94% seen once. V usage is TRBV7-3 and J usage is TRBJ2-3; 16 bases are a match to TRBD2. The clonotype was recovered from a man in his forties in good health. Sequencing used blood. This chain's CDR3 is CASSPAGLAGGTDTQYF. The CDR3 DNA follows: TGTGCCAGCAGCCCGGCGGGACTAGCGGGGGGGACAGATACGCAGTATTTT.